These T cell receptor beta chains were read from a single sample in a study of spatial heterogeneity in lung cancer. TCRdb itself ran the 5' RACE reads through MiXCR, one entry per CDR3 protein. Of fewer than 7,000 distinct CDR3 sequences listed, around 15% are singletons. Sequenced here: lung tumor tissue, sampled at surgery. The receptors come from a male donor with early-stage non-small cell lung cancer. Both conserved end residues are trimmed from each CDR3.

>TRBV2|TRBJ1-5|11
ASSQSWNQPQH
>TRBV6-5|TRBJ2-3|12
ASSYQTSTDTQY
>TRBV20-1|TRBJ2-2|11
SALDRGDGELF
>TRBV12-3/TRBV12-4|TRBJ2-2|13
ASRLLAGVPGELF
>TRBV5-1|TRBJ1-1|13
ASTRAVGASTEAF
>TRBV18|TRBJ2-1|9
ASSGLTEQF
>TRBV20-1|TRBJ2-1|16
SAPPSGSSRSSYNEQF
>TRBV20-1|TRBJ2-3|12
SARTSGARDTQY
>TRBV6-6|TRBJ2-1|14
ASSYSREGTANEQF
>TRBV20-1|TRBJ1-1|12
SAYPRLMNTEAF
>TRBV5-5|TRBJ1-5|13
ASSTSGTGDQPQH
>TRBV10-3|TRBJ1-6|11
AISGQDNSPLH
>TRBV7-9|TRBJ1-1|12
ASSFGGGSTEAF
>TRBV12-3/TRBV12-4|TRBJ2-1|15
ASSKGLAGGPGNEQF
>TRBV15|TRBJ1-1|12
ATSRDRGSTEAF
>TRBV10-3|TRBJ1-2|10
AISEPGYGYT
>TRBV4-2|TRBJ1-1|11
ASSLGQNTEAF
>TRBV20-1|TRBJ2-1|13
SAREASGSGNEQF
>TRBV23-1|TRBJ1-2|11
AKARPILYGYT
>TRBV10-3|TRBJ1-6|13
AISDRTARNSPLH
>TRBV5-1|TRBJ1-2|14
ASSLETGTGGDGYT
>TRBV5-1|TRBJ1-5|13
ASRRLLGSDQPQH
>TRBV29-1|TRBJ2-3|11
SVPGTLTDTQY
>TRBV3-1|TRBJ1-1|11
ASSPRRYTEAF
>TRBV27|TRBJ1-1|13
ASSFGEDLNTEAF
>TRBV7-9|TRBJ1-4|13
ASSFGDATNEKLF
>TRBV20-1|TRBJ1-1|11
SAREDMNTEAF
>TRBV6-1|TRBJ2-3|15
ASSEAAGLSSTDTQY
>TRBV7-9|TRBJ1-1|15
ASSPGAGGQMNTEAF
>TRBV28|TRBJ1-1|13
ASSPPVAQNTEAF
>TRBV3-1|TRBJ2-1|14
ASSPHGTGNYNEQF
>TRBV20-1|TRBJ2-5|12
SARDPGSLETQY
>TRBV6-2/TRBV6-3|TRBJ2-1|13
ASRTSGSSYNEQF
>TRBV20-1|TRBJ2-2|10
SASQGAGELF
>TRBV6-6|TRBJ1-1|11
ASSYSEGKHSF
>TRBV4-1|TRBJ1-5|11
ASSPQENQPQH
>TRBV14|TRBJ1-2|16
ASSQEIGARGRNYGYT
>TRBV10-1|TRBJ1-4|11
ASQGAANEKLF
>TRBV12-3/TRBV12-4|TRBJ1-1|14
ASSLSLRGRATEAF
>TRBV7-9|TRBJ2-3|10
ASSPQADTQY
>TRBV20-1|TRBJ1-2|9
SAWGLNGYT
>TRBV6-1|TRBJ2-3|11
ASRRQGLDTQY
>TRBV20-1|TRBJ2-7|11
SALPSGPYEQY
>TRBV6-2/TRBV6-3|TRBJ2-5|9
ASEIQETQY
>TRBV20-1|TRBJ1-2|9
SALLLYGYT
>TRBV12-3/TRBV12-4|TRBJ1-5|12
ASSLGQVGQPQH
>TRBV2|TRBJ1-2|13
ASSSSGEPNYGYT
>TRBV6-5|TRBJ1-2|17
ASRNNRASGREELYGYT